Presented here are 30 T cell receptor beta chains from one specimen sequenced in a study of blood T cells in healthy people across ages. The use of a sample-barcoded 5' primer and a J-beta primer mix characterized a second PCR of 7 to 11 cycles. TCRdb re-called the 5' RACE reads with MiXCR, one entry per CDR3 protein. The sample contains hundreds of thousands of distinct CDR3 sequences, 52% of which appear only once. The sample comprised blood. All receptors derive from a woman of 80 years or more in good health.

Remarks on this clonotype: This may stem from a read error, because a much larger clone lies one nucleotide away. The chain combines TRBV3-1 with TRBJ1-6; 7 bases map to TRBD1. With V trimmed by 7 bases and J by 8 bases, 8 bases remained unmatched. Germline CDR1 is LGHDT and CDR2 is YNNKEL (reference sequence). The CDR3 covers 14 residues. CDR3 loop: CASNFTGVDSPLHF. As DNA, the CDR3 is TGTGCCAGCAACTTCACAGGGGTGGATTCACCCCTCCACTTT.

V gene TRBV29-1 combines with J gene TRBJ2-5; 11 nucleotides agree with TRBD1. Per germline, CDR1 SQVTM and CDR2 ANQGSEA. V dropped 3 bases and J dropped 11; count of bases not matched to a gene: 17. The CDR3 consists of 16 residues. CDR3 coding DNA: TGCAGCGTTGAGATTTTTTCGGGACAGGGGGACAATGAGCAGTACTTC. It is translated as CSVEIFSGQGDNEQYF.

The CDR3 is CASSPDMYGSYEQYF. The CDR3 nucleotides read TGTGCCAGCAGTCCAGACATGTATGGCTCCTACGAGCAGTACTTC. This chain joins TRBV6-5 and TRBJ2-7; D call uncertain. Trimming removed 5 bases from V and 0 bases from J, with 14 bases in between. This CDR3 region has 15 residues. In germline, CDR1 is MNHEY, CDR2 SVGAGI.

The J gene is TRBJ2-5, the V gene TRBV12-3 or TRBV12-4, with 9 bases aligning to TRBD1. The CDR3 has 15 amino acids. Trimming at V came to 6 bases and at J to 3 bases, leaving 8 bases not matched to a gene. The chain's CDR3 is CASRLTGGGEETQYF. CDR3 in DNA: TGTGCCAGCAGACTGACAGGGGGGGGTGAAGAGACCCAGTACTTC.

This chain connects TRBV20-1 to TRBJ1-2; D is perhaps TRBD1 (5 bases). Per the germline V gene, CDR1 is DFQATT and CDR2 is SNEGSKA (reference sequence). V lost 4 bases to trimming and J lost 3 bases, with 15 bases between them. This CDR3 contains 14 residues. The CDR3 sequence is CSATARRGDYGYTF. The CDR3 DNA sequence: TGCAGTGCTACAGCCCGCCGGGGGGACTATGGCTACACCTTC.

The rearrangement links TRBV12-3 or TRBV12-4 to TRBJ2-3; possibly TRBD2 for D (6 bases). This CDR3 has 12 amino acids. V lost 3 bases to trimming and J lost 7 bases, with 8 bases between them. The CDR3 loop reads CASSLTSYTQYF. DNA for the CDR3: TGTGCCAGCAGTTTGACTAGTTATACGCAGTATTTT.

The CDR3 DNA sequence: TGTGCCATCACTTCTTTACTCCGAGAAGATGGCTACACCTTC. Its translation: CAITSLLREDGYTF. V usage is TRBV10-3 and J usage is TRBJ1-2; no clear D gene. Germline V gene lookup returns CDR1 ENHRY and CDR2 SYGVKD. Deletions cut 7 bases from V and 6 bases from J, with 18 bases between. There are 14 residues in the CDR3.

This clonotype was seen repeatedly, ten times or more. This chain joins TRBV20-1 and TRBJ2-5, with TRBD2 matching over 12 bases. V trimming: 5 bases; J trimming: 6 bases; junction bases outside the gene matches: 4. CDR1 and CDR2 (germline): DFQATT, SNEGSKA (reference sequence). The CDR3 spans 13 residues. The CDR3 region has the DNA TGCAGTGCTGTGACTAGCGGGAGTAAGACCCAGTACTTC. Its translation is CSAVTSGSKTQYF.

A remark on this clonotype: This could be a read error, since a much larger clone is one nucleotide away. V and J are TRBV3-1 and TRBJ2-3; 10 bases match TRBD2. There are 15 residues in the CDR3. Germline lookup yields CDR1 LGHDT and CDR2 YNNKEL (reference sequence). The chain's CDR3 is CAGSQGTSGTDTQYF. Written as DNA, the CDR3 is TGTGCCGGCAGCCAAGGGACTAGCGGCACAGATACGCAGTATTTT.

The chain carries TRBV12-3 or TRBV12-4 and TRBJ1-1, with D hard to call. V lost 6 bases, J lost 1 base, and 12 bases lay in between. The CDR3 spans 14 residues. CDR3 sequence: CASRTNAQNTEAFF. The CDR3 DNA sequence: TGTGCCAGCAGGACGAATGCTCAGAACACTGAAGCTTTCTTT.

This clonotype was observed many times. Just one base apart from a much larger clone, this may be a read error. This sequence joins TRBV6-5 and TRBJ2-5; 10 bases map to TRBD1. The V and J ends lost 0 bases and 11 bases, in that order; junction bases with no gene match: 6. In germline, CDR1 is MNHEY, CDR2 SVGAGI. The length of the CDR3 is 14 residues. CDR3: CASSYSGQGNEQYF. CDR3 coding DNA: TGTGCCAGCAGTTACTCGGGACAGGGGAATGAGCAGTACTTC.

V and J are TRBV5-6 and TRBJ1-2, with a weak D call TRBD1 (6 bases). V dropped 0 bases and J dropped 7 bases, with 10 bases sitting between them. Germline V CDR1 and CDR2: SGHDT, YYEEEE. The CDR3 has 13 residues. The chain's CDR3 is CASSLGQAGGYTF. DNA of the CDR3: TGTGCCAGCAGCTTGGGACAGGCCGGTGGCTACACCTTC.

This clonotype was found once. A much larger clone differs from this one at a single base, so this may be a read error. CDR3: CASSPNVSIQYF. In nucleotides, the CDR3 is TGCGCCAGCAGCCCCAACGTAAGCATTCAGTACTTC. The chain is built from TRBV5-1 and TRBJ2-5; D gene uncertain. The assigned J gene may be wrong: the sequence end matches TRBJ2-4 better. Germline V gives CDR1 SGHRS, CDR2 YFSETQ. The CDR3 extends over 12 amino acids.

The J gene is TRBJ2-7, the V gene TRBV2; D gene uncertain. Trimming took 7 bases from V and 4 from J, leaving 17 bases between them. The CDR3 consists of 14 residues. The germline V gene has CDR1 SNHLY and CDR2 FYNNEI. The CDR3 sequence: CASMRSYNTYEQYF. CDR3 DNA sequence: TGTGCCAGCATGAGGTCCTATAATACTTACGAGCAGTACTTC.

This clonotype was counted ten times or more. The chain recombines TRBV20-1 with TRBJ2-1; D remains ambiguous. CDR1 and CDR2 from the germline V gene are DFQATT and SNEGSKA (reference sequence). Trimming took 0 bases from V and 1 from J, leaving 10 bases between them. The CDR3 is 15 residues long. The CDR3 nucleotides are TGCAGTGCTAGAGATAGCAGGTTTTCCTACAATGAGCAGTTCTTC. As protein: CSARDSRFSYNEQFF.

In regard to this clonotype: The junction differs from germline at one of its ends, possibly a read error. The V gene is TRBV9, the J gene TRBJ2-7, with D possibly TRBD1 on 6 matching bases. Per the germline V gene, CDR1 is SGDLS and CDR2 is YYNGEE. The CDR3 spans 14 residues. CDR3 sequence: CAGSLTRDNYEQYF. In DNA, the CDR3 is TGTGCCGGCAGCCTCACCCGGGACAACTACGAGCAGTACTTC.

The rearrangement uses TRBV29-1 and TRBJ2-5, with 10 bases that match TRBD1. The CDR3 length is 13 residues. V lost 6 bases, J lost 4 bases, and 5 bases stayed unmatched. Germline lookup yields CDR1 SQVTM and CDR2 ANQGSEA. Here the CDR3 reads CSVGTGDLETQYF. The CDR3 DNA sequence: TGCAGCGTGGGGACAGGGGATTTAGAGACCCAGTACTTC.

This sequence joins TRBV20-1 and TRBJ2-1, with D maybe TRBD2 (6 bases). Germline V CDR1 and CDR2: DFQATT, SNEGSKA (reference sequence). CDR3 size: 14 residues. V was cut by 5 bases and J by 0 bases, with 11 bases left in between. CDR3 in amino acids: CSAVLSGSYNEQFF. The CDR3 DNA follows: TGCAGTGCTGTCCTTAGCGGCTCCTACAATGAGCAGTTCTTC.

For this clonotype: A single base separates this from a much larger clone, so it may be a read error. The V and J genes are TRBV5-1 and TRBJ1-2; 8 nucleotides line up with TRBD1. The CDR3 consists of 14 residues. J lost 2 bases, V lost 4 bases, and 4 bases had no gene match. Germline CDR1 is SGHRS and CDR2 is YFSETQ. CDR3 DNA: TGCGCCAGCAGCCAGACAGGGGACAACTATGGCTACACCTTC. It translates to CASSQTGDNYGYTF.

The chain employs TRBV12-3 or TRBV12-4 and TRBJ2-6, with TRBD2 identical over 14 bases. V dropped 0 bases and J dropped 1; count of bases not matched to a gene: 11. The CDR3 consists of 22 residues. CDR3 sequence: CASSLAGTSGRRGRSGANVLTF. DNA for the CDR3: TGTGCCAGCAGTTTAGCCGGGACTAGCGGGAGACGGGGCCGATCTGGGGCCAACGTCCTGACTTTC.

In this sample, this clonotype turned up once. The CDR3 coding sequence is TGTGCCAGCAGTCCAGACAGGGGCACCCGCTATGGCTACACCTTC. This gives the protein CASSPDRGTRYGYTF. The chain couples TRBV2 to TRBJ1-2, with 8 bases identical to TRBD1. This CDR3 is built from 15 residues. Germline V lookup: CDR1 SNHLY, CDR2 FYNNEI. V gave up 5 bases and J gave up 4 bases; unmatched junction bases: 9.

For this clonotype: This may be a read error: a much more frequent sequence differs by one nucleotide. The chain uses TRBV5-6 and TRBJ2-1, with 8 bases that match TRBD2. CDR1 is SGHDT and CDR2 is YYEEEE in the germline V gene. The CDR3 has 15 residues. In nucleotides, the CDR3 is TGTGTCAGCAGCTCCCTCGGGGGGGGCGAGAATGAGCAGTTCTTC. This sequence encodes CVSSSLGGGENEQFF.

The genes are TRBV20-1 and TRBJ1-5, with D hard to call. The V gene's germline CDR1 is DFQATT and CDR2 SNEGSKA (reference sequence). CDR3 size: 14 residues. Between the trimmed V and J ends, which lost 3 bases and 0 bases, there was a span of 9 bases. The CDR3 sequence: CSASPSGSNQPQHF. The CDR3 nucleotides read TGCAGTGCTAGCCCCTCCGGTAGCAATCAGCCCCAGCATTTT.

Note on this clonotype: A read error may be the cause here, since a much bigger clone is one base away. This chain's CDR3 is CSVVYRDHQETQFF. In DNA form, the CDR3 reads TGCAGCGTTGTTTACAGGGATCACCAAGAGACCCAGTTCTTC. The chain links TRBV29-1 to TRBJ2-5; tentatively, D is TRBD1 (6 bases). The end of the DNA fits TRBJ2-1 better, so the J call may be wrong. Per the germline V gene, CDR1 is SQVTM and CDR2 is ANQGSEA. The CDR3 consists of 14 residues.

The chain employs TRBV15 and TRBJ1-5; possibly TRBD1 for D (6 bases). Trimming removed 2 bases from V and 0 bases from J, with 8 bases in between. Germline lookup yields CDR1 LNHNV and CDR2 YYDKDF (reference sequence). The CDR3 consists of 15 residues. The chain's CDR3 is CATSRLDSSNQPQHF. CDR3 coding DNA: TGTGCCACCAGCAGATTGGACAGTAGCAATCAGCCCCAGCATTTT. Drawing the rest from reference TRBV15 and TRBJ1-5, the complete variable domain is DAMVIQNPRYQVTQFGKPVTLSCSQTLNHNVMYWYQQKSSQAPKLLFHYYDKDFNNEADTPDNFQSRRPNTSFCFLDIRSPGLGDTAMYLCATSRLDSSNQPQHFGDGTRLSIL.

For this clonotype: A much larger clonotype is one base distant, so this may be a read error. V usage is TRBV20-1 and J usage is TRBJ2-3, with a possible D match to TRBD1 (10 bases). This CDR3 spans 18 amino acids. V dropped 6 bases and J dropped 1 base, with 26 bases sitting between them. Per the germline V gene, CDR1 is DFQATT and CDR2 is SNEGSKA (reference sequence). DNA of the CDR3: TGCAGTGCCCAATGGACAGGGGGTAGCGGGAGCTGCACAGATACGCAGTATTTT. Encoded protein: CSAQWTGGSGSCTDTQYF.

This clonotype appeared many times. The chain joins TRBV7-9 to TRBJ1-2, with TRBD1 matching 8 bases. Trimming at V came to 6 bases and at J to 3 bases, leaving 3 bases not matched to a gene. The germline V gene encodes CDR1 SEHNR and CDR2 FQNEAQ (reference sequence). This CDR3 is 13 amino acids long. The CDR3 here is CASSRGQDYGYTF. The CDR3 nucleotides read TGTGCCAGCAGTAGGGGACAGGACTATGGCTACACCTTC.

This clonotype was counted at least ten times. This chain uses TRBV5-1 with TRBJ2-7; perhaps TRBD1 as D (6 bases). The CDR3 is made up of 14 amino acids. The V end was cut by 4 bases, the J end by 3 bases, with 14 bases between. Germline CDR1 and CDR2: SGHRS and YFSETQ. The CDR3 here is CASSTRDIRYEQYF. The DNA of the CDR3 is TGCGCCAGCAGCACCCGGGACATCCGCTACGAGCAGTACTTC.

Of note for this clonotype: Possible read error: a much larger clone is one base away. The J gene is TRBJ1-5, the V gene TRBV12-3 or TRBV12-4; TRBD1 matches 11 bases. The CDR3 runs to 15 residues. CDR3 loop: CASRTGGLSNRPQHF. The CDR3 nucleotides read TGTGCCAGCCGGACAGGGGGCCTCAGCAATCGGCCCCAGCATTTT.

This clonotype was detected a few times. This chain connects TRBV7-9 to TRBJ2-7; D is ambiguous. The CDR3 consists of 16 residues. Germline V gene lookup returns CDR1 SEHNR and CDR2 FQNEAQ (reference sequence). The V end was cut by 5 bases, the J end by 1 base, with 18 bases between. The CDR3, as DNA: TGTGCCAGCAGCCCCGAGCGTGCCGTGGAGTCCTACGAGCAGTACTTC. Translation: CASSPERAVESYEQYF.